This T cell receptor beta chain stems from a study of CD8 T cells in ankylosing spondylitis. The CDR3 is made up of 12 amino acids. Trimming removed 3 bases at V and 3 bases at J, with 8 bases between. Germline CDR1 and CDR2: SQVTM and ANQGSEA. Researchers built TCR beta libraries using quantitative 5'-RACE with molecular barcodes. MiXCR, run by TCRdb on the 5' RACE reads, gives a single entry per CDR3 protein. The profile shows 200,000 to 300,000 distinct CDR3 sequences, 32% of them singletons. Study findings and constraints: CD8+ cells made up the disease-linked clones, which were relatively rare in peripheral blood. Disease-associated clones were reportedly significantly overrepresented in matched ankylosing spondylitis synovial fluid. There was a TCR beta motif, made of eight highly homologous variants, that appeared characteristic of ankylosing spondylitis blood.

On this clonotype: Its matching antigen is unknown.

Input material: blood, either unsorted or a sorted T cell fraction (not recorded which). The chain carries TRBV29-1 and TRBJ1-1; TRBD1 might be the D (6 bases). This TCR was sampled from a male donor with ankylosing spondylitis or in good health (not recorded which). The CDR3 is CSVDGGHTEAFF. The CDR3 DNA sequence: TGCAGCGTTGACGGGGGGCACACTGAAGCTTTCTTT.